This T cell receptor beta chain comes out of a study of blood T cell repertoires in COVID-19. About the research overall: The United States, Italy and Spain provided the acute and convalescent COVID-19 samples. In each case, the material was cDNA or gDNA derived from T cells, B-cell-depleted T cells, or PBMCs.

This clone showed up just a few times. Authors' methods: Amplification of reference gene primers was used by the study to estimate nucleated cell counts. Measured with immunoSEQ multiplex PCR; TCRdb has only the in-frame clones, and not every one. V, J and clone size were drawn from that table, and D and trimming were deduced from the DNA. The table has about 160,000 clones, roughly 87% seen once. Germline V gives CDR1 PRHDT, CDR2 FYEKMQ (reference sequence). With 5 bases removed from V and 0 bases from J, the gap between germline ends came to 20 bases. This CDR3 region has 18 residues. This TCR derives from a woman aged 60-75 years who had recovered from COVID-19. The chain is built from TRBV13 and TRBJ1-3; maybe TRBD1 (5 bases). The specimen sequenced was peripheral blood. The CDR3 is CASSQTAAGIRSGNTIYF. The CDR3 DNA reads as TGTGCCAGCAGCCAGACAGCCGCAGGGATCCGCTCTGGAAACACCATATATTTT.